This T cell receptor (beta chain) originates from a study of shared clonotypes between healthy human individuals. Whole-study findings and limits: Non-shared clonotypes were found to have lower generation probabilities than the clonotypes that were shared by all four of the sorted-subset donors. Approximately 5.4% of naive CD4 clonotypes were common to a handful of donors.

Each subset's genomic DNA was split evenly across several immunoSEQ plates. Sequencing used immunoSEQ multiplex PCR; TCRdb keeps in-frame clones, though not all of them. The data contain millions of clones, more than 80% of them seen just once; the ten biggest clones take up 0.11% to 0.15%. Division of CD4+ cells produced a CD45RA+ naive subset and a CD45RA-negative memory subset. With regard to this clone: Its antigen remains unknown.

The CDR3 has 17 residues. V dropped 4 bases and J dropped 1; count of bases not matched to a gene: 10. CDR1 is SGHRS, CDR2 YFSETQ, per germline. The sample was naive CD4+ T cells sorted from blood. Subset: CD45RA+ positively selected. The sequence came from a man aged 18 to 29 in good health. The chain is built from TRBV5-1 and TRBJ2-1, with 8 positions matching TRBD2. The CDR3 loop is CASSDSGTDVSYNEQFF. The CDR3 DNA reads as TGCGCCAGCAGCGATAGCGGGACCGACGTTTCCTACAATGAGCAGTTCTTC.